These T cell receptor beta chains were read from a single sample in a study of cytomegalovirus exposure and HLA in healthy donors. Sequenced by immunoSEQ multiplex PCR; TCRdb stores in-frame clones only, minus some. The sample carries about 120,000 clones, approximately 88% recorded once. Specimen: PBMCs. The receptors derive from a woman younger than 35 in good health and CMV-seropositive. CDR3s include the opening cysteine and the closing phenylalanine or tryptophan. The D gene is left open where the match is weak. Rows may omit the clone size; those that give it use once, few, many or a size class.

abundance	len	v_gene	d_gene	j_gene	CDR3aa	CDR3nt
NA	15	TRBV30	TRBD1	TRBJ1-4	CAWREAGQTNEKLFF	TGTGCCTGGAGGGAGGCGGGACAGACTAATGAAAAACTGTTTTTT
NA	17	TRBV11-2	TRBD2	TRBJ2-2	CASSLGLAGGSTGELFF	TGTGCCAGCAGCTTAGGACTAGCGGGAGGGTCCACCGGGGAGCTGTTTTTT
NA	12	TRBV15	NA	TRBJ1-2	CATSRGSGGYTF	TGTGCCACCAGCAGAGGGTCCGGTGGCTACACCTTC
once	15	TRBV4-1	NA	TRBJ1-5	CASSQTYSPNQPQHF	TGCGCCAGCAGCCAAACGTACAGTCCCAATCAGCCCCAGCATTTT
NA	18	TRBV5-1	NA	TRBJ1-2	CASSLWGLAGEGLIGYTF	TGCGCCAGCAGCTTGTGGGGCTTGGCAGGGGAAGGACTCATTGGCTACACCTTC
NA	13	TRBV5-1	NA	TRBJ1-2	CASSFGRLEGYTF	TGCGCCAGCAGCTTTGGGAGGTTGGAGGGCTACACCTTC
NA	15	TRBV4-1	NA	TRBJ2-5	CASSQGAAGRETQYF	TGCGCCAGCAGCCAAGGGGCCGCGGGCCGAGAGACCCAGTACTTC
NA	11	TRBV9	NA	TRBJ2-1	CASSVGGEQFF	TGTGCCAGCAGCGTAGGCGGTGAGCAGTTCTTC
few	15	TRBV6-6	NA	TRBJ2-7	CASSYSSGSSYEQYF	TGTGCCAGCAGTTACAGTTCGGGGTCTTCCTACGAGCAGTACTTC
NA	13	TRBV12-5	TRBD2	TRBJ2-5	CASSGGAAETQYF	TGTGCTAGTAGCGGGGGGGCGGCAGAGACCCAGTACTTC
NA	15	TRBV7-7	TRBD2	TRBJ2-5	CASSLSSSGGETQYF	TGTGCTAGCAGCTTGTCCTCCTCGGGGGGAGAGACCCAGTACTTC
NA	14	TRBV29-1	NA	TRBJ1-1	CSVAVGGLIAEAFF	TGCAGCGTTGCGGTCGGGGGGCTAATCGCTGAAGCTTTCTTT
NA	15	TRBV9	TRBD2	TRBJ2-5	CASSPKGTSIETQYF	TGTGCCAGCAGCCCCAAAGGGACTAGCATAGAGACCCAGTACTTC
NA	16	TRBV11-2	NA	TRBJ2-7	CASSLVPTIPAYEQYF	TGTGCCAGCAGCTTGGTGCCGACTATCCCTGCCTACGAGCAGTACTTC
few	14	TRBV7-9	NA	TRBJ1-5	CASSPQDSNQPQHF	TGTGCCAGCAGCCCCCAGGATAGCAATCAGCCCCAGCATTTT
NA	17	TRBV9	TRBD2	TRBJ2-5	CASSVDGLAGGVETQYF	TGTGCCAGCAGCGTAGACGGACTAGCGGGGGGAGTGGAGACCCAGTACTTC
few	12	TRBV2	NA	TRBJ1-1	CASRSSNTEAFF	TGTGCCAGCAGATCGTCGAACACTGAAGCTTTCTTT
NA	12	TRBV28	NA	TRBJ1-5	CASAMSNQPQHF	TGTGCCAGCGCGATGAGCAATCAGCCCCAGCATTTT
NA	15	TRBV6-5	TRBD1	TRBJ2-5	CASSWTGGWQETQYF	TGTGCCAGCAGCTGGACAGGGGGCTGGCAAGAGACCCAGTACTTC
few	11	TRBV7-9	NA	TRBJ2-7	CASGSAYEQYF	TGTGCCAGCGGGAGTGCCTACGAGCAGTACTTC
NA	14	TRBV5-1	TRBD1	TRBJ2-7	CASSWTGEGYEQYF	TGCGCCAGCAGCTGGACAGGGGAGGGTTACGAGCAGTACTTC
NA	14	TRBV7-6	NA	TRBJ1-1	CASSFRRGNTEAFF	TGTGCCAGCAGCTTCCGCAGGGGGAACACTGAAGCTTTCTTT
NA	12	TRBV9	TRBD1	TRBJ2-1	CASSADRGRQFF	TGTGCCAGCAGCGCTGACAGGGGACGGCAGTTCTTC
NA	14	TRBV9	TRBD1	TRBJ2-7	CASSVSGGSYEQYF	TGTGCCAGCAGCGTATCAGGGGGCTCCTACGAGCAGTACTTC
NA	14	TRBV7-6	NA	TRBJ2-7	CASSLWTAGAEQYF	TGTGCCAGCAGCTTATGGACAGCAGGGGCCGAGCAGTACTTC
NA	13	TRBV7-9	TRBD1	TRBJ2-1	CASRDSSYNEQFF	TGTGCCAGTCGGGACAGCTCCTACAATGAGCAGTTCTTC
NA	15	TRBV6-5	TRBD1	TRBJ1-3	CASSTGTASGNTIYF	TGTGCCAGCAGTACCGGGACAGCCTCTGGAAACACCATATATTTT